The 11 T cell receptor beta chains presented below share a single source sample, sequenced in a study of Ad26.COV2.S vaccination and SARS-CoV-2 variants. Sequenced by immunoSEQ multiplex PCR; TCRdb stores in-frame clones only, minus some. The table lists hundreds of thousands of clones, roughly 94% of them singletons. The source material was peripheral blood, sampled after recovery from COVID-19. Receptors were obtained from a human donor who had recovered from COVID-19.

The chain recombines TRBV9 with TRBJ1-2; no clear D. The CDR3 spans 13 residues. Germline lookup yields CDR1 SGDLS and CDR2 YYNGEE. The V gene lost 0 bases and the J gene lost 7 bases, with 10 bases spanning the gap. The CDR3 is CASSVGKGGGYTF. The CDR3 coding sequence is TGTGCCAGCAGCGTAGGGAAGGGCGGTGGCTACACCTTC.

CDR3 DNA: TGCAGCGTTGAAATAGGGGCGGTCAATAGCAATCAGCCCCAGCATTTT. Translated: CSVEIGAVNSNQPQHF. J is TRBJ1-5 and V is TRBV29-1, with D possibly matching TRBD1 (5 bases). Looked up from germline, CDR1 is SQVTM and CDR2 is ANQGSEA. This CDR3 has 16 residues. V lost 2 bases, J lost 0 bases, and 14 bases lay in between.

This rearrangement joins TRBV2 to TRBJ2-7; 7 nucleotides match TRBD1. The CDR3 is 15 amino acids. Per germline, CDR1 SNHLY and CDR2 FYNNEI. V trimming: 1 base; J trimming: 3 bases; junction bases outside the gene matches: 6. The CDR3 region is CASSEEGTALYEQYF. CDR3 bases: TGTGCCAGCAGTGAAGAAGGGACAGCACTCTACGAGCAGTACTTC. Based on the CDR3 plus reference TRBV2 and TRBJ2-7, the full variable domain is EPEVTQTPSHQVTQMGQEVILRCVPISNHLYFYWYRQILGQKVEFLVSFYNNEISEKSEIFDDQFSVERPDGSNFTLKIRSTKLEDSAMYFCASSEEGTALYEQYFGPGTRLTVT.

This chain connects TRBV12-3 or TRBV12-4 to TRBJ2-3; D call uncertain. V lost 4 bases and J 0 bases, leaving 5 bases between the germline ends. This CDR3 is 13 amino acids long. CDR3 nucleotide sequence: TGTGCCAGCAGTTCGGTTAGCACAGATACGCAGTATTTT. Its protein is CASSSVSTDTQYF.

The CDR3 protein is CASSQGQTMNTEAFF. CDR3 coding DNA: TGTGCCAGCAGCCAGGGACAGACTATGAACACTGAAGCTTTCTTT. The J gene is TRBJ1-1, the V gene TRBV7-9; TRBD1 agrees at 7 bases. J lost 0 bases, V lost 5 bases, and 6 bases had no gene match. Germline assignment: CDR1 SEHNR and CDR2 FQNEAQ (reference sequence). The CDR3 is 15 amino acids.

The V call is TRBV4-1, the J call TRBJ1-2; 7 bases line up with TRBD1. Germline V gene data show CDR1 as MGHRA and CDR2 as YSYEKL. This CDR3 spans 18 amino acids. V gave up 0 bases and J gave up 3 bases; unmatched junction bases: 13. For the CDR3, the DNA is TGCGCCAGCAGCCAAGATACACCACGGGACAGTGCGGACTATGGCTACACCTTC. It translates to CASSQDTPRDSADYGYTF.

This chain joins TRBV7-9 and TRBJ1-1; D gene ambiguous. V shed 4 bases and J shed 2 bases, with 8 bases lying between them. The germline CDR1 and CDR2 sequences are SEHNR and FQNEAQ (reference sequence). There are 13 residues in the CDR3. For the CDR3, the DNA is TGTGCCAGCAGCTCACCAGGTAACACTGAAGCTTTCTTT. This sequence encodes CASSSPGNTEAFF.

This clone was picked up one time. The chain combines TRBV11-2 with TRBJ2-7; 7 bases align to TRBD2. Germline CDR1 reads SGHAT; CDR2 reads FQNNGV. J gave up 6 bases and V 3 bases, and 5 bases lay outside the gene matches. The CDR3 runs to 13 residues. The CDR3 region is CASSFRGGAEQYF. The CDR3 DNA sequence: TGTGCCAGCAGCTTCCGGGGAGGGGCCGAGCAGTACTTC.

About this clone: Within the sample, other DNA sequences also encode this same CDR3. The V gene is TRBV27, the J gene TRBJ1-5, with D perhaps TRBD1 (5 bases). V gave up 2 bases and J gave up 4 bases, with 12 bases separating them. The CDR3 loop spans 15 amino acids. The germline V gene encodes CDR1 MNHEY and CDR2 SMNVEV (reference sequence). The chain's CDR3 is CASSLGAGGNQPQHF. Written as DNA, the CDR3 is TGTGCCAGCAGTTTAGGGGCAGGAGGGAATCAGCCCCAGCATTTT.

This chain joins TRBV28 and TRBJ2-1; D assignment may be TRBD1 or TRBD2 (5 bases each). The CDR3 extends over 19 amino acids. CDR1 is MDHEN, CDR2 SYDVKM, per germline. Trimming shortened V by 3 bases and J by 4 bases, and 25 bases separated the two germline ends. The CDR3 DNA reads TGTGCCAGCAGTTTCCCCGGGGCAGGGCCTACGTCGACATACAATGAGCAGTTCTTC. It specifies CASSFPGAGPTSTYNEQFF.

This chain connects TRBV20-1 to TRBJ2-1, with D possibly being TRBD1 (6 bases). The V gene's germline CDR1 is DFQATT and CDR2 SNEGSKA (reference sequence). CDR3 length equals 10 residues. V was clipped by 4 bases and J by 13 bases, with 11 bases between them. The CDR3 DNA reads TGCAGTGCTATTACAGGGATTCAGTTCTTC. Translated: CSAITGIQFF.